A selection of T cell receptor beta chains follows, all from one sample in a study of shared clonotypes between healthy human individuals. Assay: immunoSEQ multiplex PCR; the TCRdb copy retains only in-frame clones and omits some. Of 2 million to 2.5 million clones detected, just under 95% appear once; the ten largest clones hold 0.3% to 0.4%. Input material: naive CD4+ T cells from PBMCs. These receptors all stem from a man aged 18 to 29 in good health. Some clones in this sample may be carry-over from other donors' samples. Each CDR3 is given with its conserved first and last residue. Each record gives: J gene, V gene, D gene, CDR3 DNA, CDR3 protein. The D gene is left open where the match is weak.

TRBJ2-7 | TRBV7-9 | NA | TGTGCCAGCAGCCCACTAAGGACAGGGCGGGGGCCCGAGCAGTACTTC | CASSPLRTGRGPEQYF
TRBJ2-4 | TRBV4-1 | TRBD1 | TGCGCCAGCAGCCACCCACGGGGACAGGGCCACATTCAGTACTTC | CASSHPRGQGHIQYF
TRBJ2-5 | TRBV7-3 | NA | TGTGCCAGCTATGTACTCAGGGGAGGGGAGACCCAGTACTTC | CASYVLRGGETQYF
TRBJ2-1 | TRBV21-1 | NA | TGTGCCAGCAGCAAAAGAAGGACTAGCGGAGAAAACAATGAGCAGTTCTTC | CASSKRRTSGENNEQFF
TRBJ1-3 | TRBV7-9 | NA | TGTGCCAGCAGCCTGGAGATTTCTGGAAACACCATATATTTT | CASSLEISGNTIYF
TRBJ2-2 | TRBV12-5 | NA | TGTGCTAGCCCGTGTCTCAGCGCGAACACCGGGGAGCTGTTTTTT | CASPCLSANTGELFF
TRBJ2-7 | TRBV6-1 | NA | TGTGCCAGCAGTAAGCAGGGTAGCCACGAGCAGTACTTC | CASSKQGSHEQYF
TRBJ2-1 | TRBV7-9 | TRBD2 | TGTGCCAGCAGCCCCAGGCTGGGAGGGAAGATCAATGAGCAGTTCTTC | CASSPRLGGKINEQFF
TRBJ2-5 | TRBV5-5 | NA | TGTGCCAGCAGCTTGAGGAGGAGCCAAGAGACCCAGTACTTC | CASSLRRSQETQYF
TRBJ2-7 | TRBV7-2 | NA | TGTGCCAGCAGCAGAGCGGTTTACGAGCAGTACTTC | CASSRAVYEQYF
TRBJ1-1 | TRBV7-3 | NA | TGTGCCAGCAGACGACAGCCGAACACTGAAGCTTTCTTT | CASRRQPNTEAFF
TRBJ2-2 | TRBV5-6 | NA | TGTGCCAGCAGCTTGCAGAACACCGGGGAGCTGTTTTTT | CASSLQNTGELFF
TRBJ2-1 | TRBV15 | TRBD2 | TGTGCCACCAGCAGAGGTAGCGGGAGGATGCAGTTCTTC | CATSRGSGRMQFF
TRBJ1-3 | TRBV5-3 | NA | TGTGCCAGAAGCTCGGTAAGCGAACAGGGTGGGCGCTCTGGAAACACCATATATTTT | CARSSVSEQGGRSGNTIYF
TRBJ1-5 | TRBV6-5 | TRBD1 | TGTGCCAGCAGCTTCGGCCAGACAGGGAATCAGCCCCAGCATTTT | CASSFGQTGNQPQHF
TRBJ2-1 | TRBV5-2 | NA | TGTGCCAGCAGCTTAGGGGCCCACAATGAGCAGTTCTTC | CASSLGAHNEQFF
TRBJ2-1 | TRBV4-2 | NA | TGTGCCAGCAGCCAAGACGGCCGCTACAATGAGCAGTTCTTC | CASSQDGRYNEQFF
TRBJ1-4 | TRBV6-1 | NA | TGTGCCAGCAGTGAACGCGGCACGTCGGAAAAACTGTTTTTT | CASSERGTSEKLFF
TRBJ1-5 | TRBV5-1 | NA | TGCGCCAGCAGCTTGGATGCGGCAGGGAATCAGCCCCAGCATTTT | CASSLDAAGNQPQHF
TRBJ2-3 | TRBV7-2 | TRBD2 | TGTGCCAGCAGCTTATTTTTTGTGGCGGGAGGGCGCACAGATACGCAGTATTTT | CASSLFFVAGGRTDTQYF
TRBJ1-5 | TRBV5-8 | TRBD1 | TGTGCCAGCAGCTTGGGGACTGGGACAGGGAATCAGCCCCAGCATTTT | CASSLGTGTGNQPQHF
TRBJ2-2 | TRBV5-4 | TRBD2 | TGTGCCAGCAGCTTGGGGACTAGCGGGAGTAAAACCGGGGAGCTGTTTTTT | CASSLGTSGSKTGELFF
TRBJ2-3 | TRBV6-1 | TRBD2 | TGTGCCAGCAGTGGAACTAGCGCCTCCACAGATACGCAGTATTTT | CASSGTSASTDTQYF
TRBJ1-3 | TRBV28 | NA | TGTGCCAGCAGTTTAGTTGGGACCCTCTCTGGAAACACCATATATTTT | CASSLVGTLSGNTIYF
TRBJ1-2 | TRBV7-9 | NA | TGTGCCAGCAGCTCACCAATCCAAGGAATTTACCGTGGCTACACCTTC | CASSSPIQGIYRGYTF
TRBJ2-5 | TRBV5-1 | NA | TGCGCCAGCAGCTATGACGGGATTGAGGAGACCCAGTACTTC | CASSYDGIEETQYF
TRBJ1-2 | TRBV7-8 | TRBD1 | TGTGCCAGCAGCTATACCCCTGAGGCGGGGACAGGCGGCTACACCTTC | CASSYTPEAGTGGYTF
TRBJ2-7 | TRBV28 | NA | TGTGCCAGCAGCATTGTTGATGACGAGCAGTACTTC | CASSIVDDEQYF
TRBJ2-7 | TRBV7-2 | NA | TGTGCCAGCAGCATTGGACTCTCATTCTGGAGCTCCTACGAGCAGTACTTC | CASSIGLSFWSSYEQYF
TRBJ1-2 | TRBV19 | NA | TGTGCCAGTAGTATGAGCGGTTTCTATGGCTACACCTTC | CASSMSGFYGYTF